The following is a T cell receptor beta chain sequence with its context. Between the trimmed V and J ends, which lost 4 bases and 4 bases, there was a span of 8 bases. The CDR3 is 13 amino acids. Germline lookup yields CDR1 SGHRS and CDR2 YFSETQ. The sample is drawn from a study of control samples from healthy donors and cancer patients. Some clones are missing from TCRdb's copy, which holds only in-frame ones; the method was immunoSEQ multiplex PCR. The sample holds about 86,000 clones, more than 85% seen once. The specimen was blood. This TCR was sampled from a woman in her thirties in good health. This chain connects TRBV5-1 to TRBJ1-4, with D possibly being TRBD1 (6 bases). CDR3 DNA sequence: TGCGCCAGCAGCGGGGACAATAATGAAAAACTGTTTTTT. The encoded protein is CASSGDNNEKLFF.